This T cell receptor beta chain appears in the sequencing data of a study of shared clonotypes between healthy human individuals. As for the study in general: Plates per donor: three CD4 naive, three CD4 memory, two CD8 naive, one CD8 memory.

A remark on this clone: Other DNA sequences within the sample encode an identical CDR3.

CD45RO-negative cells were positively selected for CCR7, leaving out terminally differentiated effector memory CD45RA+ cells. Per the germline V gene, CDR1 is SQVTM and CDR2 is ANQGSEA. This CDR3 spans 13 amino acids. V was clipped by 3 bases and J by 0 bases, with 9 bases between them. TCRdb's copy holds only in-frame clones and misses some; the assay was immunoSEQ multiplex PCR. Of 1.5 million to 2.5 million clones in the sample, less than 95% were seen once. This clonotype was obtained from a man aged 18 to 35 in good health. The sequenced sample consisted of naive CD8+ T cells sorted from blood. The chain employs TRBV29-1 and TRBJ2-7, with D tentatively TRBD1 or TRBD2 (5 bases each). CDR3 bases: TGCAGCGTTGAGGGACCGAACTCCTACGAGCAGTACTTC. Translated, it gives CSVEGPNSYEQYF.